Listed here are 19 T cell receptor beta chains from one sample, sequenced in a study of shared clonotypes between healthy human individuals. The assay was immunoSEQ multiplex PCR, and TCRdb's table has in-frame clones only and misses some. This table has around 2,000,000 clones, 90% to 95% appearing once. Sequences were obtained from naive CD4+ T cells sorted from blood. The subset was: CD45RA+ positively selected. These TCRs come from a young man in good health.

The V call is TRBV28, the J call TRBJ1-2; D is possibly TRBD1 (5 bases). CDR1 is MDHEN, CDR2 SYDVKM, per germline. V lost 1 base, J lost 0 bases, and 9 bases lay in between. The CDR3 runs 15 residues. The chain's CDR3 is CASSLSSTANYGYTF. In nucleotides, the CDR3 is TGTGCCAGCAGTTTATCATCGACAGCTAACTATGGCTACACCTTC.

This chain links TRBV7-9 with TRBJ1-2, with 9 bases aligning to TRBD1. J gave up 3 bases and V 5 bases, and 13 bases lay outside the gene matches. Germline values: CDR1 SEHNR, CDR2 FQNEAQ (reference sequence). The CDR3 sequence is 17 residues long. CDR3: CASSLDRGRTSDYGYTF. CDR3 DNA sequence: TGTGCCAGCAGCCTAGACAGGGGGAGGACGTCAGACTATGGCTACACCTTC.

V usage is TRBV29-1 and J usage is TRBJ1-2; the D is unclear. The CDR3 sequence is 18 residues long. Germline V gene lookup returns CDR1 SQVTM and CDR2 ANQGSEA. V was shortened by 6 bases and J by 2 bases, with 28 bases between the two germline ends. The CDR3 DNA reads TGCAGCGTGCCAAGAGTCGCAGGCCAAACCAATGCAAACTATGGCTACACCTTC. It specifies CSVPRVAGQTNANYGYTF.

This clone was observed once. Distinct nucleotide sequences in the sample also encode this CDR3. The chain recombines TRBV7-2 with TRBJ2-1; D not resolved. The CDR3 runs to 15 residues. The V end was cut by 5 bases, the J end by 0 bases, with 11 bases between. Germline CDR1 is SGHTA and CDR2 is FQGNSA. CDR3 sequence (DNA): TGTGCCAGCAGCCTCGCCGTCAGCTCCTACAATGAGCAGTTCTTC. It yields the protein CASSLAVSSYNEQFF. The full variable domain, rest sourced from reference TRBV7-2 and TRBJ2-1, is GAGVSQSPSNKVTEKGKDVELRCDPISGHTALYWYRQSLGQGLEFLIYFQGNSAPDKSGLPSDRFSAERTGGSVSTLTIQRTQQEDSAVYLCASSLAVSSYNEQFFGPGTRLTVL.

This rearrangement joins TRBV10-3 to TRBJ1-1, with D possibly being TRBD1 (5 bases). This CDR3 spans 14 amino acids. In germline, CDR1 is ENHRY, CDR2 SYGVKD. V was pared by 6 bases and J by 1 base, with 12 bases between. The CDR3 reads CAIRGQGANTEAFF. The CDR3 DNA sequence: TGTGCCATCAGAGGACAAGGGGCGAACACTGAAGCTTTCTTT.

This chain uses TRBV11-2 with TRBJ2-7; 10 bases align to TRBD2. CDR1 SGHAT and CDR2 FQNNGV come from the germline V gene. This CDR3 region has 15 residues. Trimming removed 5 bases from V and 3 bases from J; junction bases left unmatched: 7. CDR3 sequence reads: CASSPGTSEFYEQYF. Written as DNA, the CDR3 is TGTGCCAGCAGCCCCGGGACTAGCGAATTCTACGAGCAGTACTTC.

The genes are TRBV6-1 and TRBJ2-3; TRBD1 agrees at 8 bases. Germline V gene data show CDR1 as MNHNS and CDR2 as SASEGT. Trimming cost V 4 bases and J 3 bases; bases outside gene matches: 9. The CDR3 sequence is 16 residues long. CDR3 amino acids: CASSGRQGTGTDTQYF. The CDR3 DNA reads as TGTGCCAGCAGTGGAAGACAGGGGACGGGAACAGATACGCAGTATTTT.

The count of this clone is one. V usage is TRBV7-6 and J usage is TRBJ2-2; TRBD1 aligns across 7 bases. The CDR3 totals 17 residues. Germline V gene sequence: CDR1 SGHVS, CDR2 FNYEAQ. V shed 3 bases, J shed 6 bases, and the junction held 13 bases outside the gene matches. CDR3 protein: CASSFLTQLTGSGELFF. The DNA of the CDR3 is TGTGCCAGCAGCTTTCTAACCCAACTGACAGGGTCCGGGGAGCTGTTTTTT.

The J gene is TRBJ2-3, the V gene TRBV5-1, with a weak D call TRBD1 (6 bases). The ends were cut back, 3 bases at V and 2 bases at J, with 13 bases in the middle. The CDR3 runs to 15 residues. Germline loops: CDR1 SGHRS, CDR2 YFSETQ. The CDR3 loop reads CASSWSGANTDTQYF. The CDR3 DNA reads TGCGCCAGCAGCTGGTCAGGGGCTAACACAGATACGCAGTATTTT. Combining the CDR3 with reference TRBV5-1 and TRBJ2-3 gives the whole variable domain KAGVTQTPRYLIKTRGQQVTLSCSPISGHRSVSWYQQTPGQGLQFLFEYFSETQRNKGNFPGRFSGRQFSNSRSEMNVSTLELGDSALYLCASSWSGANTDTQYFGPGTRLTVL.

The rearrangement uses TRBV6-6 and TRBJ2-7; TRBD2 matches at 15 bases. This CDR3 contains 15 residues. Germline V gives CDR1 MNHNY, CDR2 SVGAGI (reference sequence). The V gene end was trimmed by 6 bases and the J gene end by 4 bases; junction bases not matched to a gene: 4. The CDR3 DNA reads as TGTGCCAGCAGGGCTGGGACTAGCGGGAGGTACGAGCAGTACTTC. Residues: CASRAGTSGRYEQYF.

The chain joins TRBV7-6 to TRBJ1-2, with 8 positions matching TRBD1. There are 14 residues in the CDR3. J gave up 6 bases and V 3 bases, and 6 bases lay outside the gene matches. From germline, CDR1 is SGHVS and CDR2 FNYEAQ. For the CDR3, the DNA is TGTGCCAGCAGCTTGACAGGGGATAGGGATGGCTACACCTTC. Amino acid sequence: CASSLTGDRDGYTF.

The chain links TRBV6-5 to TRBJ1-1, with 7 bases matching TRBD1. Germline CDR1 and CDR2: MNHEY and SVGAGI. This CDR3 comprises 13 residues. Trimming removed 5 bases from V and 6 bases from J; junction bases left unmatched: 6. This chain's CDR3 is CASSGTALAEAFF. Here the CDR3 DNA reads TGTGCCAGCAGTGGGACAGCCCTAGCTGAAGCTTTCTTT.

In nucleotides, the CDR3 is TGTGCCAGCAGTTTAATCAGGGGAAATAATTCACCCCTCCACTTT. This encodes CASSLIRGNNSPLHF. This chain uses TRBV27 with TRBJ1-6, with D perhaps TRBD1 (6 bases). The V end lost 2 bases, the J end lost 5 bases, and 10 bases lay between the germline ends. The germline CDR1 and CDR2 sequences are MNHEY and SMNVEV (reference sequence). The CDR3 contains 15 residues.

This clone was seen only a few times. The CDR3 sequence is CASSLGYAKGAGNSPLHF. The DNA for the CDR3 is TGTGCCAGCAGCTTAGGATACGCTAAGGGGGCGGGTAATTCACCCCTCCACTTT. The chain combines TRBV7-9 with TRBJ1-6, with 7 bases aligning to TRBD1. Germline-derived CDR1 and CDR2 are SEHNR and FQNEAQ (reference sequence). V lost 1 base and J lost 6; bases outside the gene matches: 12. CDR3 length equals 18 residues.

This clone has more than one count but fewer than ten. Here the CDR3 DNA reads TGTGCCAGCAGTCTCAGGCAAGGGGGTGAAAAACTGTTTTTT. Its translation is CASSLRQGGEKLFF. V and J are TRBV6-6 and TRBJ1-4; tentatively, D is TRBD1 (6 bases). Germline lookup yields CDR1 MNHNY and CDR2 SVGAGI (reference sequence). V lost 5 bases to trimming and J lost 7 bases, with 14 bases between them. The CDR3 consists of 14 residues.

A single count supports this clone. This chain connects TRBV6-6 to TRBJ2-7; D perhaps matches TRBD2 (5 bases). Germline CDR1 MNHNY, CDR2 SVGAGI (reference sequence). CDR3 length equals 10 residues. V gave up 10 bases and J gave up 5 bases, with 9 bases separating them. The CDR3 here is CATGRDEQYF. DNA for the CDR3: TGTGCCACCGGGCGGGACGAGCAGTACTTC.

As concerns this clone: The sample contains more than one DNA sequence encoding this CDR3. The V gene is TRBV5-1, the J gene TRBJ2-1; 7 positions agree with TRBD1. This CDR3 has 14 amino acids. Trimming removed 0 bases from V and 7 bases from J; junction bases left unmatched: 4. From germline, CDR1 is SGHRS and CDR2 YFSETQ. CDR3 in DNA: TGCGCCAGCAGCTTGGCAGGGGGTTCGAATGAGCAGTTCTTC. Protein product: CASSLAGGSNEQFF.

The chain joins TRBV6-1 to TRBJ1-4; D possibly corresponds to TRBD1 (6 bases). From germline, CDR1 is MNHNS and CDR2 SASEGT. The V end lost 8 bases, the J end lost 3 bases, and 10 bases lay between the germline ends. CDR3 length equals 13 residues. The CDR3 DNA sequence: TGTGCCAGCGCCCAGGGGTCTAATGAAAAACTGTTTTTT. It specifies CASAQGSNEKLFF.

This chain links TRBV5-1 with TRBJ2-7; D may be TRBD1 (7 bases). Germline V gives CDR1 SGHRS, CDR2 YFSETQ. This CDR3 spans 13 amino acids. The V and J ends lost 4 bases and 5 bases respectively, with 13 bases between them. The CDR3 region has the DNA TGCGCCAGCAGCGCGGGACAGTGGAACGAGCAGTACTTC. Protein product: CASSAGQWNEQYF.